This T cell receptor beta chain was recorded in a study of T-cell memory formation after mild COVID-19. TCRdb passed the 5' RACE reads through MiXCR, listing each CDR3 protein once. The repertoire holds tens of thousands of distinct CDR3 sequences, with more than 11% as singletons. Germline CDR1 and CDR2: MNHEY and SVGAGI. The CDR3 is 16 residues long. V lost 0 bases and J lost 3, with 11 bases in between. This receptor was taken from an adult woman who had mild COVID-19 (a few samples of this study predate the infection). Cell type and time point are not known. Material for sequencing was PBMCs or a T cell subset sorted from them (not recorded which). The chain is built from TRBV6-5 and TRBJ2-2, with D possibly TRBD1 on 5 matching bases. For the CDR3, the DNA is TGTGCCAGCAGTTACTCCGTTAGGGGCCACACCGGGGAGCTGTTTTTT. Encoded protein: CASSYSVRGHTGELFF.